Sequencing of this T cell receptor beta chain was carried out in a study of early stage breast cancer tumors. Turning to the study itself: The ER+/PR+/HER2- tumors included 7 or 8 ductal and a few lobular carcinomas.

Each sample had two DNA replicates, roughly 0.48 ug blood or about 1.5 ug tissue. Only in-frame clones appear in the TCRdb table, and some are missing; sequencing was by immunoSEQ multiplex PCR. Counted here are about 21,000 clones, 75% to 80% occurring once; the ten biggest clones make up about 30%. Germline V CDR1 and CDR2: MNHNY, SVGAGI (reference sequence). The CDR3 loop spans 15 amino acids. Deletions cut 2 bases from V and 2 bases from J, with 9 bases between. The study's findings and limits: Tumors had about 2.3-fold higher T cell density than normal breast.

In regard to this clone: The antigen is unknown.

The sequencing input was blood. The chain recombines TRBV6-6 with TRBJ2-2; no definite D call. The receptor comes from a person aged 55 to 70 with breast cancer. The CDR3 here is CASSYGVTNTGELFF. CDR3 bases: TGTGCCAGCAGTTACGGGGTTACTAACACCGGGGAGCTGTTTTTT.